Sequencing of this TCR beta chain was carried out in a study of identical twins. The CDR3 consists of 16 residues. V dropped 2 bases and J dropped 2 bases, with 10 bases sitting between them. Germline CDR1 is MNHEY and CDR2 is SVGAGI. TCRdb re-analysed the 5' RACE reads in MiXCR, keeping a single row per CDR3 protein. Here the sample spans approximately 620,000 distinct CDR3 sequences, 8% to 9% being singletons. These data also featured in a second study, about yellow fever vaccine responses in identical twins.

The chain is built from TRBV6-5 and TRBJ2-6, with D tentatively TRBD1 (5 bases). This clonotype was obtained from a woman under 30 in good health. The sample comprised PBMCs. Written as DNA, the CDR3 is TGTGCCAGCAGTTACGGACATACCACTGGGGCCAACGTCCTGACTTTC. This encodes CASSYGHTTGANVLTF.